Presented here are 10 T cell receptor beta chains from one specimen sequenced in a study of T cell changes during pregnancy in multiple sclerosis. Sequencing used immunoSEQ multiplex PCR; TCRdb keeps in-frame clones, though not all of them. In the table there are about 17,000 clones, approximately 81% of which are singletons. The starting material was CD8+ T cells from peripheral blood mononuclear cells, obtained in the third trimester of pregnancy. The receptors originated from a female donor in good health, enrolled as a control in a pregnancy study.

The genes are TRBV9 and TRBJ2-2, with D tentatively TRBD2 (6 bases). This CDR3 spans 17 amino acids. With 1 base removed from V and 0 bases from J, the gap between germline ends came to 13 bases. In germline, CDR1 is SGDLS, CDR2 YYNGEE. The CDR3 coding sequence is TGTGCCAGCAGCGTACCCTCGACGGGGGCGAACACCGGGGAGCTGTTTTTT. The encoded protein is CASSVPSTGANTGELFF.

The chain employs TRBV6-5 and TRBJ1-2; D gene unclear. Trimming took off 2 bases at V and 5 bases at J, with 15 bases between the two ends. The CDR3 is made up of 15 amino acids. Germline V gene lookup returns CDR1 MNHEY and CDR2 SVGAGI. Here the CDR3 DNA reads TGTGCCAGCAGTTACAGTGCTGACACCCCTTATGGCTACACCTTC. Protein product: CASSYSADTPYGYTF.

The rearrangement uses TRBV19 and TRBJ1-2, with TRBD1 as a possible D gene (6 bases). Trimming shortened V by 5 bases and J by 6 bases, and 10 bases separated the two germline ends. Germline values: CDR1 LNHDA, CDR2 SQIVND (reference sequence). This CDR3 comprises 12 residues. The CDR3 spells CASSYRVDGYTF. CDR3 DNA: TGTGCCAGTAGTTACAGGGTTGATGGCTACACCTTC.

The chain combines TRBV30 with TRBJ2-7; unclear D gene. The germline V gene has CDR1 GTSNPN and CDR2 SVGIG (reference sequence). This CDR3 has 13 residues. V was clipped by 0 bases and J by 0 bases, with 6 bases between them. CDR3 in DNA: TGTGCCTGGAGTGTCACCAGCTCCTACGAGCAGTACTTC. Its translation: CAWSVTSSYEQYF.

This clone was seen only once. The chain combines TRBV7-8 with TRBJ1-1; perhaps TRBD1 as D (5 bases). CDR1 is SGHVS, CDR2 FQNEAQ, per germline. Between the trimmed V and J ends, which lost 5 bases and 2 bases, there was a span of 18 bases. CDR3 length: 16 residues. The CDR3 reads CASSPRGDGRNTEAFF. CDR3 DNA: TGTGCCAGCAGCCCTCGGGGGGACGGTCGAAACACTGAAGCTTTCTTT.

The chain joins TRBV11-3 to TRBJ2-5; 7 bases line up with TRBD1. Per germline, CDR1 SGHNT and CDR2 YENEEA. The CDR3 contains 18 residues. The junction had 16 bases not matched to a gene; V was cut back by 6 bases and J by 0 bases. CDR3 bases: TGTGCCAGCAGACCAATCAACTTACCGGGACAGCACCAAGAGACCCAGTACTTC. Its translation: CASRPINLPGQHQETQYF.

The chain is built from TRBV7-9 and TRBJ2-3; D is perhaps TRBD2 (6 bases). Germline V gene sequence: CDR1 SEHNR, CDR2 FQNEAQ (reference sequence). V was cut by 7 bases and J by 8 bases, with 22 bases left in between. This CDR3 region has 15 residues. The CDR3 here is CASTDTGLTAGTQYF. CDR3 nucleotides: TGTGCCAGCACCGACACGGGACTCACGGCGGGTACGCAGTATTTT.

This rearrangement joins TRBV30 to TRBJ1-2, with D maybe TRBD1 (6 bases). Trimming pared 8 bases from V and 0 bases from J, leaving 13 bases between. The CDR3 runs 13 residues. In germline, CDR1 is GTSNPN, CDR2 SVGIG (reference sequence). The CDR3: CAERDTTNYGYTF. The CDR3 DNA sequence: TGTGCCGAGCGGGACACCACTAACTATGGCTACACCTTC.

About this clone itself: One end of the junction varies from germline; a read error may be responsible. The chain links TRBV7-7 to TRBJ1-1; D unresolved. The CDR3 is 15 residues long. From germline, CDR1 is SSHAT and CDR2 FNYEAQ (reference sequence). In nucleotides, the CDR3 is TGTGCTAGCAGCTCGGGGATGGTGGAGAACACTGAAGCTTTCTTT. This translates into CASSSGMVENTEAFF.

The sample holds one count of this clone. The V and J genes are TRBV2 and TRBJ2-7; a weak D match, TRBD1 (5 bases). Trimming left V 4 bases short and J 3 bases short, with 10 bases between. This CDR3 is 13 amino acids long. From germline, CDR1 is SNHLY and CDR2 FYNNEI. In DNA form, the CDR3 reads TGTGCCAGCAGTGGGGGCTTGGACTACGAGCAGTACTTC. It yields the protein CASSGGLDYEQYF.